The rows below give T cell receptor beta chains drawn from one sample of a study of cytomegalovirus exposure and HLA in healthy donors. Profiled with immunoSEQ multiplex PCR; TCRdb holds only in-frame clones, not every one. This sample has some 160,000 clones, with almost 80% found just once. The specimen sequenced was PBMCs. The receptors come from a male donor in good health and CMV-seronegative. CDR3s include the opening cysteine and the closing phenylalanine or tryptophan. The D gene is left open where the match is weak. Expanded clones get a size class; other rows say once, few or many, or leave the size out.

clone_size: NA
d_call: NA
j_call: TRBJ2-3
v_call: TRBV5-1
cdr3_nt: TGCGCCAGCAGCTTGGACAGAGATACGCAGTATTTT
cdr3_aa: CASSLDRDTQYF

clone_size: NA
d_call: TRBD1
j_call: TRBJ2-4
v_call: TRBV7-2
cdr3_nt: TGTGCCAGCAGCTTAGCCGGGACAGGGGTCGACATTCAGTACTTC
cdr3_aa: CASSLAGTGVDIQYF

clone_size: NA
d_call: NA
j_call: TRBJ2-7
v_call: TRBV27
cdr3_nt: TGTGCCAGCAGGCCCTTGGCGGGGGCCTCCTACGAGCAGTACTTC
cdr3_aa: CASRPLAGASYEQYF

clone_size: once
d_call: NA
j_call: TRBJ2-7
v_call: TRBV2
cdr3_nt: TGTGCCAGCAAGACGGGGGGGACAGGGTATGGGGAGCAGTACTTC
cdr3_aa: CASKTGGTGYGEQYF

clone_size: NA
d_call: NA
j_call: TRBJ1-6
v_call: TRBV2
cdr3_nt: TGTGCCAGCAGTGACAGCTCCTATAATTCACCCCTCCACTTT
cdr3_aa: CASSDSSYNSPLHF

clone_size: few
d_call: NA
j_call: TRBJ1-2
v_call: TRBV4-2
cdr3_nt: TGTGCCAGCAGCCAAGAATGGGAGGGGCGCGGTGGCTACACCTTC
cdr3_aa: CASSQEWEGRGGYTF

clone_size: NA
d_call: NA
j_call: TRBJ1-5
v_call: TRBV19
cdr3_nt: TGTGCCAGTAGTATCATAGGTGCAGGGGATCAGCCCCAGCATTTT
cdr3_aa: CASSIIGAGDQPQHF

clone_size: few
d_call: NA
j_call: TRBJ1-3
v_call: TRBV10-3
cdr3_nt: TGTGCCATCAGTGATGGCAGCTCTGGAAACACCATATATTTT
cdr3_aa: CAISDGSSGNTIYF

clone_size: NA
d_call: TRBD1
j_call: TRBJ1-1
v_call: TRBV18
cdr3_nt: TGTGCCAGCTCACCGGTGGACAGGGACACTGAAGCTTTCTTT
cdr3_aa: CASSPVDRDTEAFF

clone_size: NA
d_call: NA
j_call: TRBJ1-1
v_call: TRBV6-5
cdr3_nt: TGTGCCAGCAGCGGGAACACTGAAGCTTTCTTT
cdr3_aa: CASSGNTEAFF

clone_size: once
d_call: TRBD1
j_call: TRBJ1-6
v_call: TRBV27
cdr3_nt: TGTGCCAGCAGTTTATCGACAGGGATTGACTCACCCCTCCACTTT
cdr3_aa: CASSLSTGIDSPLHF

clone_size: NA
d_call: NA
j_call: TRBJ2-7
v_call: TRBV5-1
cdr3_nt: TGCGCCAGCAGCCCGACACAGGGAGACTACGAGCAGTACTTC
cdr3_aa: CASSPTQGDYEQYF

clone_size: NA
d_call: NA
j_call: TRBJ2-3
v_call: TRBV11-2
cdr3_nt: TGTGCCAGCAGCTTAGGAGGGGCGGGGAGCACAGATACGCAGTATTTT
cdr3_aa: CASSLGGAGSTDTQYF

clone_size: NA
d_call: NA
j_call: TRBJ2-1
v_call: TRBV7-9
cdr3_nt: TGTGCCAGCAGCTTAGGAGGGCAGGTATCGGGCAATGAGCAGTTCTTC
cdr3_aa: CASSLGGQVSGNEQFF

clone_size: NA
d_call: TRBD1
j_call: TRBJ2-3
v_call: TRBV6-4
cdr3_nt: TGTGCCAGCAGTGCGAAGGGGGCGGACGGCACAGATACGCAGTATTTT
cdr3_aa: CASSAKGADGTDTQYF

clone_size: NA
d_call: TRBD2
j_call: TRBJ2-1
v_call: TRBV4-3
cdr3_nt: TGCGCCAGCAGCCAAGATACAGCGGGGGTATCCTACAATGAGCAGTTCTTC
cdr3_aa: CASSQDTAGVSYNEQFF

clone_size: NA
d_call: TRBD1
j_call: TRBJ1-1
v_call: TRBV27
cdr3_nt: TGTGCCAGCAGTCAGGGGGCCCTCTCTGAAGCTTTCTTT
cdr3_aa: CASSQGALSEAFF

clone_size: NA
d_call: NA
j_call: TRBJ2-3
v_call: TRBV11-3
cdr3_nt: TGTGCCAGCAGTCGGTCGCCATCGGTGGCAGATACGCAGTATTTT
cdr3_aa: CASSRSPSVADTQYF

clone_size: NA
d_call: NA
j_call: TRBJ1-2
v_call: TRBV2
cdr3_nt: TGTGCCAGCAGTTCCTCAGGAAACTATGGCTACACCTTC
cdr3_aa: CASSSSGNYGYTF

clone_size: NA
d_call: TRBD1
j_call: TRBJ1-1
v_call: TRBV11-2
cdr3_nt: TGTGCCAGCAGCTTCGGGCCCGGGACAGGTTATCGGGATACTGAAGCTTTCTTT
cdr3_aa: CASSFGPGTGYRDTEAFF

clone_size: NA
d_call: NA
j_call: TRBJ2-7
v_call: TRBV7-2
cdr3_nt: TGTGCCAGCAGCTTAGTCCCGGGGGAGCACGAGCAGTACTTC
cdr3_aa: CASSLVPGEHEQYF

clone_size: NA
d_call: TRBD1
j_call: TRBJ2-1
v_call: TRBV11-3
cdr3_nt: TGTGCCAGCAGCCGATCCGGGACAGAATCCTACAATGAGCAGTTCTTC
cdr3_aa: CASSRSGTESYNEQFF

clone_size: few
d_call: TRBD1
j_call: TRBJ1-2
v_call: TRBV5-1
cdr3_nt: TGCGCCAGCAGCCTTGACAGGGTCTTTAACTATGGCTACACCTTC
cdr3_aa: CASSLDRVFNYGYTF

clone_size: NA
d_call: NA
j_call: TRBJ2-7
v_call: TRBV28
cdr3_nt: TGTGCCAGCGGAGATGGCGGGGTCTACGAGCAGTACTTC
cdr3_aa: CASGDGGVYEQYF

clone_size: once
d_call: NA
j_call: TRBJ2-1
v_call: TRBV27
cdr3_nt: TGTGCCAGCAGTTTATTGGGGGGAAAAGATGAGCAGTTCTTC
cdr3_aa: CASSLLGGKDEQFF

clone_size: NA
d_call: TRBD1
j_call: TRBJ2-7
v_call: TRBV11-2
cdr3_nt: TGTGCCAGCAGCTTAGAGGGGACAGGGAACTACGAGCAGTACTTC
cdr3_aa: CASSLEGTGNYEQYF

clone_size: NA
d_call: TRBD2
j_call: TRBJ2-7
v_call: TRBV7-2
cdr3_nt: TGTGCCAGCAGCTTAGCGGGCGCGCGGGAGGGGTTCGGCGAGCAGTACTTC
cdr3_aa: CASSLAGAREGFGEQYF

clone_size: NA
d_call: NA
j_call: TRBJ1-2
v_call: TRBV5-8
cdr3_nt: TGTGCCAGCTTCAGAAGCGGGGGGGGAAGAAGGGGCTACACCTTC
cdr3_aa: CASFRSGGGRRGYTF

clone_size: NA
d_call: NA
j_call: TRBJ2-5
v_call: TRBV7-6
cdr3_nt: TGTGCCAGCAGCTTCCGGGAGACCCAGTACTTC
cdr3_aa: CASSFRETQYF

clone_size: NA
d_call: TRBD1
j_call: TRBJ1-1
v_call: TRBV7-9
cdr3_nt: TGTGCCAGCAGCCCGGGACAGACTGAAGCTTTCTTT
cdr3_aa: CASSPGQTEAFF

clone_size: NA
d_call: TRBD2
j_call: TRBJ2-1
v_call: TRBV29-1
cdr3_nt: TGCAGCGGCGGACTAGCGGGGTACAATGAGCAGTTCTTC
cdr3_aa: CSGGLAGYNEQFF

clone_size: NA
d_call: NA
j_call: TRBJ2-7
v_call: TRBV7-9
cdr3_nt: TGTTCCAGCAGCTTAAGGGGCGACGAGCAGTACTTC
cdr3_aa: CSSSLRGDEQYF

clone_size: NA
d_call: TRBD1
j_call: TRBJ1-1
v_call: TRBV10-3
cdr3_nt: TGTGCCAACCGACAGGGGGCCGAAGGCACTGAAGCTTTCTTT
cdr3_aa: CANRQGAEGTEAFF

clone_size: NA
d_call: NA
j_call: TRBJ2-1
v_call: TRBV19
cdr3_nt: TGTGCCAGTAGTATAGGACTGAACAATGAGCAGTTCTTC
cdr3_aa: CASSIGLNNEQFF

clone_size: few
d_call: NA
j_call: TRBJ2-2
v_call: TRBV7-3
cdr3_nt: TGTGCCAGCAGCCCCAATAGCAGGGAGCTGTTTTTT
cdr3_aa: CASSPNSRELFF

clone_size: NA
d_call: NA
j_call: TRBJ1-5
v_call: TRBV30
cdr3_nt: TGTGCCTGGAGTGTACGGGGAAATCAGCCCCAGCATTTT
cdr3_aa: CAWSVRGNQPQHF

clone_size: NA
d_call: TRBD2
j_call: TRBJ2-1
v_call: TRBV2
cdr3_nt: TGTGCCGGCGGGGGGCAGCTTAATGAGCAGTTCTTC
cdr3_aa: CAGGGQLNEQFF

clone_size: NA
d_call: NA
j_call: TRBJ2-7
v_call: TRBV1
cdr3_nt: TGCACCAGCAGCCAAGAGACTACAGGGCGAGGGGACCCCTACGAGCAGTACTTC
cdr3_aa: CTSSQETTGRGDPYEQYF

clone_size: NA
d_call: TRBD2
j_call: TRBJ2-1
v_call: TRBV28
cdr3_nt: TGTGCCAGCAGTTTATTGGCGGCGGGAGGTATTGAGCAGTTCTTC
cdr3_aa: CASSLLAAGGIEQFF

clone_size: NA
d_call: TRBD1
j_call: TRBJ2-2
v_call: TRBV28
cdr3_nt: TGTGCCAGCACTTCAGGGGGCGAGTACACCGGGGAGCTGTTTTTT
cdr3_aa: CASTSGGEYTGELFF

clone_size: NA
d_call: TRBD1
j_call: TRBJ2-5
v_call: TRBV9
cdr3_nt: TGTGCCAGCAGCGTAGCAGGGGGCGGGGCGCTCCAAGAGACCCAGTACTTC
cdr3_aa: CASSVAGGGALQETQYF